Detailed here is one T cell receptor beta chain. The antigen it recognizes is unknown. Base qualities are not recorded, but no much larger clone differs from it by a single base. V is cut back by 8 bases and J by 9 bases, with 10 bases in the junction unmatched. Reading from cysteine to phenylalanine, the CDR3 counts 13 amino acids. Only the CDR3 DNA stays, 39 bases, in frame from base 1. Per the germline V gene (reference sequence), LGHDT is the CDR1 and YNNKEL is the CDR2. This specimen comes from a study of blood T cells in healthy people across ages (dated by TCRdb to about 2015). For the study in its entirety: In model experiments, template switching captured roughly one uniquely barcoded TCR beta cDNA molecule for every two T cells. To track age-related changes in TCR beta repertoire diversity, the study relied on deep sequencing normalized with unique cDNA molecular identifiers. Four age groups were formed from the donors: young (average approximately 15 years), middle-aged (approximately 39), aged (more than 55) and long-lived (about 80). For two donors (one aged 18 to 29 and one aged 80 or older), the study analyzed two additional independent replicas of 1 million unique cDNA reads from the same blood draw.

Overall study results and their limits: Compared with the aged group, the long-lived group had more naive CD4+ T cells, fewer expanded clones and increased TCR diversity, a pattern suggesting age selection. Observed TCR beta diversity correlated strongly with the percentage of naive T cells measured by flow cytometry. Estimates of total diversity based on one million sequenced T cells were regarded as lower bounds and as underestimates. The CMV infection status of donors was not known, potentially confounding age-related changes in expanded clonotypes. As age increased, observed TCR beta diversity per million T cells dropped in a roughly linear way, and a significant reduction was already evident by age about 40. Since profiling was done on bulk unsorted PBMCs, naive and antigen-experienced compartments could not be conclusively compared.

Donors were around 37 systemically healthy Caucasian individuals from Russia aged about 6 to 100 years. Each donor gave about 9.7 milliliters of peripheral blood, drawn into EDTA-treated Vacutainer tubes. Ficoll-Paque density-gradient centrifugation was used to isolate PBMCs, with at least 6.5 million obtained per sample. Total RNA was extracted from PBMCs with Trizol reagent, with at least 6 micrograms obtained per sample. Naive CD45RAhigh/CD27high T cell percentages were measured by flow cytometry on a PBMC aliquot from every donor. Libraries were prepared through 5' RACE. The sequencer listed for this sample is Illumina HiSeq 2500. A second PCR of roughly 7 to 11 cycles was performed with a sample-barcoded 5' primer and a J-beta primer mix. Each TCR beta cDNA molecule received a unique molecular identifier from a template-switch 5' adaptor carrying 12 random nucleotides. Each sample yielded at least 2.5 million CDR3-containing paired-end reads. The Mint cDNA synthesis kit, primed by a TRBC-specific oligonucleotide, was used to synthesize first-strand cDNA from all RNA. Following uracil-DNA glycosylase treatment, a first 18-cycle PCR with universal primers M1SS and BC2_uni_R was performed on all cDNA. In the paper's pipeline: For normalization, 1 million high-quality reads were randomly selected from each sample, with every read carrying a distinct molecular identifier. Reads sharing molecular identifiers were discarded rather than binned into consensus sequences. MiTCR, set to a Q25 quality threshold and the strictest error-elimination algorithm, was used for CDR3 identification, clonotype clustering and error correction. Lower-bound total TCR beta diversity was estimated with a nonparametric unseen species model using Euler transformation. The public reads were reanalyzed by TCRdb: fastp trimming at Q25, MiXCR alignment, in-frame beta chains only. Rows are combined by CDR3 protein, so each entry shows the most common genes and DNA. The V and J calls, along with clone size, are taken from TCRdb and not from the paper's own processing. This sample gives approximately 900,000 distinct CDR3 sequences in total; 25% to 35% of them show up just once. The ten largest clones add up to roughly 10% of the sample.

The same sample was also studied in work on T cells of mothers and their children. The second study, in turn, reports: The donors were nine systemically healthy Caucasian individuals, made up of three mothers and their six children. cDNA synthesis used all of the extracted RNA, with roughly 1.5 ug of RNA in each 15 ul reaction. In the second PCR, the M1S primer introduced both the sample barcodes and 2-4 random nucleotides. Over 8 million TCR beta CDR3 reads were obtained for each mother, and around 3 million reads were obtained for each child. Thymic selection shapes the output of TCR recombination in a similar way in related and unrelated pairs, and inherited differences have a minor effect. Normalized repertoire overlap was always found to be slightly, but never significantly, higher in related mother-child pairs than in unrelated mother-child pairs. Persistent microchimeric T cell clones were not detected, at a sensitivity of 95 to 100 clones per million clonotypes. Deep NGS was used in the study to compare the TCR beta repertoires of mothers and children and to look for features that separate related mother-child pairs from unrelated individuals. Mothers averaged 40 +/- 4 years of age and children averaged approximately 11 +/- 4 years. Libraries were sequenced on Illumina HiSeq 2000 with 100+100 nt paired-end reads after adapter ligation with NEBNext reagents. Mother and child libraries were prepared a month apart and sequenced in separate runs to prevent cross-contamination. Each donor had between 500,000 and 2,000,000 distinct TCR beta clonotypes identified. Naive TCR beta clonotypes were estimated from low-frequency clonotypes matched to each donor's FACS-determined naive share, without sorting.

The TCR comes from a woman in her 40s in good health. The chain is assembled from TRBV3-1 and TRBJ2-1, and 7 junction bases match TRBD1. Material: blood. The DNA reads as follows: TGTGCCAGCGGCCCGGATCAGGGGGTTGAGCAGTTCTTC. It is translated as CASGPDQGVEQFF.